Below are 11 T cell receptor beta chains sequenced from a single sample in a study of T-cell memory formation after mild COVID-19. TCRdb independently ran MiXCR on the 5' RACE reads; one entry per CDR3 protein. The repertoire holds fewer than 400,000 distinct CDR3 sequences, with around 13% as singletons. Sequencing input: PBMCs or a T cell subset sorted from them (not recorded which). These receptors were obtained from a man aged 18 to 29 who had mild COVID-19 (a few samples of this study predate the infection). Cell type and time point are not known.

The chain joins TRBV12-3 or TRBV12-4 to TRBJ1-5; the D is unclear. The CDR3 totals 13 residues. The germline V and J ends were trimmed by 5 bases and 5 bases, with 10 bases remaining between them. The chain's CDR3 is CASSRRADQPQHF. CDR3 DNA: TGTGCCAGCAGTAGACGAGCGGATCAGCCCCAGCATTTT.

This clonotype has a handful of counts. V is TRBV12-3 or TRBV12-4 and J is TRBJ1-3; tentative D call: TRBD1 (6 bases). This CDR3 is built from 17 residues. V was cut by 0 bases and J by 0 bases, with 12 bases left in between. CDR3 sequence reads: CASSLAHRELSGNTIYF. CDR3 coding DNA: TGTGCCAGCAGTTTAGCGCACAGGGAACTCTCTGGAAACACCATATATTTT.

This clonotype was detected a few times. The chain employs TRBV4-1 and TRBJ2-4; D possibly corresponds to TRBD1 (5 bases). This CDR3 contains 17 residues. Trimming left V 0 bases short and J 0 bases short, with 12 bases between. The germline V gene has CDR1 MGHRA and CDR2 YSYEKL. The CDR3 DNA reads TGCGCCAGCAGCCAAGACCAGGGCGAGCTAGCCAAAAACATTCAGTACTTC. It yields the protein CASSQDQGELAKNIQYF.

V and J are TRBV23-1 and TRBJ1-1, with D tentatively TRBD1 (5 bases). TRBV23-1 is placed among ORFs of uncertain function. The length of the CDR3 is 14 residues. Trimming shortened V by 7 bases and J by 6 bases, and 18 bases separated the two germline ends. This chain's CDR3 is CASTMYGGWPEAFF. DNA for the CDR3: TGCGCCAGCACCATGTACGGGGGATGGCCTGAAGCTTTCTTT.

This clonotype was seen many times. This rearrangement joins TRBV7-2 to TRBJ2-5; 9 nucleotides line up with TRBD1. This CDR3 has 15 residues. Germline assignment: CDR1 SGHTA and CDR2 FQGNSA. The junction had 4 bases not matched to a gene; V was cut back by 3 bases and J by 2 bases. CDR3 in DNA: TGTGCCAGCAGCTTCGGCGGGACAGGGCAAGAGACCCAGTACTTC. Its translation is CASSFGGTGQETQYF. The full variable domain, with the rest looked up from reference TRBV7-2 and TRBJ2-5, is GAGVSQSPSNKVTEKGKDVELRCDPISGHTALYWYRQSLGQGLEFLIYFQGNSAPDKSGLPSDRFSAERTGGSVSTLTIQRTQQEDSAVYLCASSFGGTGQETQYFGPGTRLLVL.

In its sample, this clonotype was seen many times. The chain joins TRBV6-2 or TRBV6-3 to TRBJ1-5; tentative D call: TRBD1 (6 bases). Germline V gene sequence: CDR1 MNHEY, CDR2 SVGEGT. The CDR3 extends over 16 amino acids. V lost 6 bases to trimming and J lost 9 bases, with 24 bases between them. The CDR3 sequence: CASSAIQGRVRWPQHF. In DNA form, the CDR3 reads TGTGCCAGCAGCGCCATACAGGGTCGGGTTCGGTGGCCCCAGCATTTT.

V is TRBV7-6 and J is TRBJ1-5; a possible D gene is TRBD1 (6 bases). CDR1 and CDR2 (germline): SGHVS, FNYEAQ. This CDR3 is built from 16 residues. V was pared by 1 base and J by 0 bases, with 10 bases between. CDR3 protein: CASSLGRGISNQPQHF. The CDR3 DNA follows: TGTGCCAGCAGCTTAGGCAGGGGCATTAGCAATCAGCCCCAGCATTTT.

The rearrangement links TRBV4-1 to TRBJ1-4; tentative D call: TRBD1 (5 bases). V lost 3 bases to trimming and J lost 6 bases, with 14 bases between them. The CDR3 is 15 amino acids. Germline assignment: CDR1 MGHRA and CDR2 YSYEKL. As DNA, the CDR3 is TGCGCCAGCAGCCAGATGAGAAGGGGCCATGAAAAACTGTTTTTT. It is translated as CASSQMRRGHEKLFF.

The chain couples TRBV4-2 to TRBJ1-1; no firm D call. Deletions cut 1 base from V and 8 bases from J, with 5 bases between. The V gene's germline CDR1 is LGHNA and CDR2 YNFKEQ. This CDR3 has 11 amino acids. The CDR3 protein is CASSQGMEAFF. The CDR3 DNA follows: TGTGCCAGCAGCCAAGGTATGGAAGCTTTCTTT.

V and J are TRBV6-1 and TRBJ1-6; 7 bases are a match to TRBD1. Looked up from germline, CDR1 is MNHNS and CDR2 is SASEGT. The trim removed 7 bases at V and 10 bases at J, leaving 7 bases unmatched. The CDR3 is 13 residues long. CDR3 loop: CASNKGARSPLHF. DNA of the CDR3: TGTGCCAGCAATAAGGGGGCGCGCTCACCCCTCCACTTT.

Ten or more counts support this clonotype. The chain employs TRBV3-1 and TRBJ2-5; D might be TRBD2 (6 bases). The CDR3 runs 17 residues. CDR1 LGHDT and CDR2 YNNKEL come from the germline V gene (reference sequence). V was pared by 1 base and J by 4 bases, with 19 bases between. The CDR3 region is CASSQASGREASETQYF. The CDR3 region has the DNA TGTGCCAGCAGCCAAGCTTCGGGCAGGGAGGCTTCAGAGACCCAGTACTTC.